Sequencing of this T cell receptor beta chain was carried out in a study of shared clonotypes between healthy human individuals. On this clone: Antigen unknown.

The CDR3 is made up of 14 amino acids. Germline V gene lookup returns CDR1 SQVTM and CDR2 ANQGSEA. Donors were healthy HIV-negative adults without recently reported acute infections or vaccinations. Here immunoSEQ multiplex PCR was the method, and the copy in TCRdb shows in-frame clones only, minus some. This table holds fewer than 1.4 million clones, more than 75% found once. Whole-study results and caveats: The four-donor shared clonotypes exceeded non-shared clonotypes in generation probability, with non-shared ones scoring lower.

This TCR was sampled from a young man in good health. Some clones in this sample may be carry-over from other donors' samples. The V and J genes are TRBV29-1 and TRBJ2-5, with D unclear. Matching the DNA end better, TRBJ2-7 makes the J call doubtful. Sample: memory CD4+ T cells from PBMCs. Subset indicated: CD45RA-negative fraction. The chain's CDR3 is CSVEGTRTGYEQYF. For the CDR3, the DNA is TGCAGCGTTGAAGGTACCAGGACGGGCTACGAGCAGTACTTC.